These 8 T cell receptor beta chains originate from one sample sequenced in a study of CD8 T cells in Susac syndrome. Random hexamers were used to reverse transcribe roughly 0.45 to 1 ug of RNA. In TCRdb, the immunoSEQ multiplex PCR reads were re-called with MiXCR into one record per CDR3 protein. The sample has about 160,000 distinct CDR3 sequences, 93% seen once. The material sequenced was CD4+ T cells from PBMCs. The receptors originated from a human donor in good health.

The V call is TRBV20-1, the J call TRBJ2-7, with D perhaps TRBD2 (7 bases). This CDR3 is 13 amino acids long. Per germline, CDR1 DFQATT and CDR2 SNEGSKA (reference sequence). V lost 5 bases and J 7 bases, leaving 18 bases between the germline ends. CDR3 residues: CSAGSFGGLEQYF. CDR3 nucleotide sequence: TGCAGTGCTGGATCCTTCGGGGGGCTGGAGCAGTACTTC.

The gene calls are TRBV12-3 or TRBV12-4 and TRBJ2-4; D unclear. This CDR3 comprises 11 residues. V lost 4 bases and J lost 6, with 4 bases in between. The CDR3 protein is CASSSLNIQYF. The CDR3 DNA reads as TGTGCCAGCAGTTCCTTAAACATTCAGTACTTC.

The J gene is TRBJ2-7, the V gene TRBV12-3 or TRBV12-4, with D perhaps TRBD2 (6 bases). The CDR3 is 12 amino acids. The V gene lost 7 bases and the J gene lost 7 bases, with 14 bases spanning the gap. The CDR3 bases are TGTGCCAGCAACTCAAGGGGAGGTGAGCAGTACTTC. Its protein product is CASNSRGGEQYF.

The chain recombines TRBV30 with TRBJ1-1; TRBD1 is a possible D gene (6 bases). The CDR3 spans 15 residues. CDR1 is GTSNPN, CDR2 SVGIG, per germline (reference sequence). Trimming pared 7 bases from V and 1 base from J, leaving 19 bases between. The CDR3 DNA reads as TGTGCCTCAACAGGGAGGCAATATACGAACACTGAAGCTTTCTTT. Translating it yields CASTGRQYTNTEAFF.

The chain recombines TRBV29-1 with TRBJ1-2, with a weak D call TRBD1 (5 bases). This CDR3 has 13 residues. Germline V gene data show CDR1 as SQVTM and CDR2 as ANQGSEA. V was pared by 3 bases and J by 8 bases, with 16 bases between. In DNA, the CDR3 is TGCAGCGTTGAGTCCCCAAACGGGGGAGGCTACACCTTC. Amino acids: CSVESPNGGGYTF.

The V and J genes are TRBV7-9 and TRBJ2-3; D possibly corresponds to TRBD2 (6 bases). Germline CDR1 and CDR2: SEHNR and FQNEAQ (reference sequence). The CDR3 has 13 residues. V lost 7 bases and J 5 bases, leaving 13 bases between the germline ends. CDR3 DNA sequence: TGTGCCAGCACCCGTGGGGGGTTAGATACGCAGTATTTT. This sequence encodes CASTRGGLDTQYF. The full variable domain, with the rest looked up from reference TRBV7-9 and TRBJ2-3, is DTGVSQNPRHKITKRGQNVTFRCDPISEHNRLYWYRQTLGQGPEFLTYFQNEAQLEKSRLLSDRFSAERPKGSFSTLEIQRTEQGDSAMYLCASTRGGLDTQYFGPGTRLTVL.

CDR3 bases: TGCAGCGGGATGGGACAGGCCTCCTACGAGCAGTACTTC. This encodes CSGMGQASYEQYF. The rearrangement uses TRBV29-1 and TRBJ2-7; 8 positions match TRBD1. After removal of 7 bases from V and 0 bases from J, the junction contained 5 bases not matched to a gene. This CDR3 has 13 amino acids. Germline values: CDR1 SQVTM, CDR2 ANQGSEA.

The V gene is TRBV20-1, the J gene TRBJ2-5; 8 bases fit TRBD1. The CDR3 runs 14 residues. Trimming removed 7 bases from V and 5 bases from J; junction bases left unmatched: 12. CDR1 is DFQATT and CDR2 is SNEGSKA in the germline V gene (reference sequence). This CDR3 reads CSVHGQGGRETQYF. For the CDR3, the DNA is TGCAGTGTTCACGGACAGGGTGGTCGGGAGACCCAGTACTTC.